This record covers a single TCR beta chain. Libraries were prepared by immunoSEQ multiplex PCR; TCRdb keeps only in-frame clonotypes and omits some of them. The data contain 210,000 or so clones, 80% to 90% of them seen just once; the ten biggest clones take up approximately 2.9%. This sample stems from a study of blood T cell repertoires in COVID-19. From germline, CDR1 is SGHTA and CDR2 FQGNSA. This CDR3 is built from 16 residues. V was pared by 5 bases and J by 3 bases, with 17 bases between. The sequenced sample was peripheral blood. The chain employs TRBV7-2 and TRBJ1-5, with D possibly being TRBD1 (6 bases). This TCR was sampled from a middle-aged man with active or convalescent COVID-19. DNA of the CDR3: TGTGCCAGCAGCGCCGAATCGAGGGGGTTCAATCAGCCCCAGCATTTT. Translated, it gives CASSAESRGFNQPQHF.